This T cell receptor (beta chain) was recovered during a study of vaccination and CD4 T cells after COVID-19. As for the study in general: The study enrolled six male and four female convalescents, two of whom were Hispanic. There were two doses of either BNT162b2 or mRNA-1273 vaccine given to participants.

TCRdb redid the calling of the PCR reads with MiXCR, one entry per CDR3 protein. Among just over 20,000 distinct CDR3 sequences listed, under 60% were seen once. Sequenced here: CD4+ T cells from blood, sampled before SARS-CoV-2 vaccination. The receptor's source is a human donor who had recovered from COVID-19.

CDR3 nucleotides: TGCAGTGCTCCCGCCCCATATAGCGGGAGCCCTTACGAGCAGTACTTC. Translating it yields CSAPAPYSGSPYEQYF. The gene calls are TRBV20-1 and TRBJ2-7, with 9 bases lining up with TRBD2. There are 16 residues in the CDR3. With V trimmed by 5 bases and J by 4 bases, 15 bases remained unmatched. The V gene's germline CDR1 is DFQATT and CDR2 SNEGSKA (reference sequence).